The rows below give T cell receptor beta chains drawn from one sample of a study of monozygotic twins with inflammatory bowel disease. TCRdb re-called the 5' RACE reads and catalogs CDR3 proteins one per entry, DNA excluded. This sample contains around 220,000 distinct CDR3 sequences. Specimen: blood. The receptors derive from a human donor with ulcerative colitis or Crohn's disease, or a healthy co-twin of an affected twin (not recorded which). The CDR3 runs from the conserved cysteine through the conserved F or W. Fields, in order: J gene, V gene, CDR3 protein.

J gene: TRBJ2-5
V gene: TRBV29-1
CDR3 protein: CSAVRGEETQYF

J gene: TRBJ1-4
V gene: TRBV11-2
CDR3 protein: CASSLLRESEKLFF

J gene: TRBJ1-5
V gene: TRBV10-3
CDR3 protein: CAISPDREGQPQHF

J gene: TRBJ2-3
V gene: TRBV7-2
CDR3 protein: CASSFGETRTDTQYF

J gene: TRBJ2-7
V gene: TRBV20-1
CDR3 protein: CSDGPTAGEQYF

J gene: TRBJ2-3
V gene: TRBV18
CDR3 protein: CASSPPSPGGNTQYF

J gene: TRBJ2-5
V gene: TRBV7-3
CDR3 protein: CASSLMGQVSMETQYF

J gene: TRBJ1-1
V gene: TRBV7-2
CDR3 protein: CASSRDRKVGTEAFF

J gene: TRBJ1-1
V gene: TRBV20-1
CDR3 protein: CSARILVDSEAFF

J gene: TRBJ2-7
V gene: TRBV5-1
CDR3 protein: CASGPGTSGFGSYEQYF

J gene: TRBJ2-7
V gene: TRBV19
CDR3 protein: CASSISGLVGNEQYF

J gene: TRBJ2-7
V gene: TRBV6-1
CDR3 protein: CASSLNRAPLIRHEQYF

J gene: TRBJ2-5
V gene: TRBV5-6
CDR3 protein: CASSRPWADQETQYF

J gene: TRBJ2-6
V gene: TRBV19
CDR3 protein: CASSIWIVGSGANVLTF

J gene: TRBJ2-1
V gene: TRBV24-1
CDR3 protein: CATRASGMGNEQFF

J gene: TRBJ2-1
V gene: TRBV6-5
CDR3 protein: CASGSPSGAHNEQFF

J gene: TRBJ2-3
V gene: TRBV7-2
CDR3 protein: CASSPNQAGVADTQYF

J gene: TRBJ2-3
V gene: TRBV20-1
CDR3 protein: CSADPGLDDTQYF